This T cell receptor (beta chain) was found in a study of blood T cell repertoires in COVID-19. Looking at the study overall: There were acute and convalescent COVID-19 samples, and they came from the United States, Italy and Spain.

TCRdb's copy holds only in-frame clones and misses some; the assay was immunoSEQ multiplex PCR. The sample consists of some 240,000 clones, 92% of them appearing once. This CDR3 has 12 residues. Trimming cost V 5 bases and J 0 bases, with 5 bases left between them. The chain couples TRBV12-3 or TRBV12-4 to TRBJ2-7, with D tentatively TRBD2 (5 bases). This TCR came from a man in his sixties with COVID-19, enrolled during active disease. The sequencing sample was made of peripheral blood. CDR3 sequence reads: CASSGSSYEQYF. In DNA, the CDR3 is TGTGCCAGCAGTGGGAGCTCCTACGAGCAGTACTTC.